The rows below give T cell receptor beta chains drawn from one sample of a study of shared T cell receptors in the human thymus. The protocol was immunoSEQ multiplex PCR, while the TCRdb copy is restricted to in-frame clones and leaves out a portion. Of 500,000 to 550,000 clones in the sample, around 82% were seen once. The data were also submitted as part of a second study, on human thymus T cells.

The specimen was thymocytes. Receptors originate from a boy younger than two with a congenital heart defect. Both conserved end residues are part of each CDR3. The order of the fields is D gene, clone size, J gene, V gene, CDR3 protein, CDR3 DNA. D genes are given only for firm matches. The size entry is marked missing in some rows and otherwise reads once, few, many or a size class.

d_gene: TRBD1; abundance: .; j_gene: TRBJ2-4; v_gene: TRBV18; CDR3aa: CASSHRGRAKNIQYF; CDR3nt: TGTGCCAGCTCGCACAGGGGGCGGGCCAAAAACATTCAGTACTTC
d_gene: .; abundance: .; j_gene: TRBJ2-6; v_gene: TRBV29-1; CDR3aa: CSVTGTYFSGANVLTF; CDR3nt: TGCAGCGTCACCGGGACATATTTCTCTGGGGCCAACGTCCTGACTTTC
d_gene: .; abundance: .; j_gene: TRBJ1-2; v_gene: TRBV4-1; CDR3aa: CASSPHPQGPISYGYTF; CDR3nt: TGCGCCAGCAGCCCCCACCCGCAGGGGCCGATTTCCTATGGCTACACCTTC
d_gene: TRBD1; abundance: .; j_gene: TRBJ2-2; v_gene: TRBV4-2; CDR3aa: CASSPNRGGRELFF; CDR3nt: TGTGCCAGCAGCCCCAACAGGGGCGGACGGGAGCTGTTTTTT
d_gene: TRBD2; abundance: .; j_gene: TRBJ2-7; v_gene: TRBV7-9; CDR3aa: CASSLEGGQAGGGVYEQYF; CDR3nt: TGTGCCAGCAGCTTAGAGGGGGGTCAAGCGGGAGGAGGAGTCTACGAGCAGTACTTC
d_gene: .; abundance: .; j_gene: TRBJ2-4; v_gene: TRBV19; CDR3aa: CASSMGQGRKNIQYF; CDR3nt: TGTGCCAGTAGTATGGGGCAGGGGAGAAAAAACATTCAGTACTTC
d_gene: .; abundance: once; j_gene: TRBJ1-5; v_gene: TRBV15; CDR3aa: CATSRDTDRNQPQHF; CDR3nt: TGTGCCACCAGCAGAGATACCGACAGGAATCAGCCCCAGCATTTT
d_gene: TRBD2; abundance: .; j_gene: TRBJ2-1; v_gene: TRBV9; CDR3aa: CASSVENGGGPGNEQFF; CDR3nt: TGTGCCAGCAGCGTAGAGAATGGGGGAGGGCCCGGGAATGAGCAGTTCTTC
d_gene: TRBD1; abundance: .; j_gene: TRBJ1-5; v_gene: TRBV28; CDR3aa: CASSDLTDRGNQPQHF; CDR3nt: TGTGCCAGCAGTGACTTAACGGACAGGGGCAATCAGCCCCAGCATTTT
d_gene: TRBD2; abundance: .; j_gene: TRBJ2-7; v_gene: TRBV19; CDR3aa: CASSMESGGDHDREQYF; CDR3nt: TGTGCCAGTAGTATGGAAAGCGGGGGAGACCATGATCGGGAGCAGTACTTC
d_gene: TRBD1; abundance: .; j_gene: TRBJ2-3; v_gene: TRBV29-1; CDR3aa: CSVVRDRGTDTQYF; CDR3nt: TGCAGCGTTGTACGGGACAGGGGCACAGATACGCAGTATTTT
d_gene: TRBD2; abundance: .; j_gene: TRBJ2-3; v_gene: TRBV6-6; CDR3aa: CASSRTRKCTDTQYF; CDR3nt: TGTGCCAGCAGCCGGACTAGGAAATGCACAGATACGCAGTATTTT
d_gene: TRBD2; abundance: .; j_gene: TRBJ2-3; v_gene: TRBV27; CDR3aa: CASTSSRLAGVPSPLNTQYF; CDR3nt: TGTGCCAGCACCTCCTCCCGGCTAGCGGGAGTTCCCTCCCCCCTAAATACGCAGTATTTT
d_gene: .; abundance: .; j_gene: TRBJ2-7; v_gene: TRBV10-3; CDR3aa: CAISERVIGSSYEQYF; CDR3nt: TGTGCCATCAGTGAGCGGGTAATTGGGAGCTCCTACGAGCAGTACTTC
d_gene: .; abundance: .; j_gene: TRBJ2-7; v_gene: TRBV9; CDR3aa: CASSVGTIRGNEQYF; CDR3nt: TGTGCCAGCAGCGTAGGGACAATAAGGGGTAACGAGCAGTACTTC
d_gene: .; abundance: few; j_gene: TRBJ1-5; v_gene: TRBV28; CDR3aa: CASSPPGNSNQPQHF; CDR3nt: TGTGCCAGCAGCCCTCCGGGAAATAGCAATCAGCCCCAGCATTTT
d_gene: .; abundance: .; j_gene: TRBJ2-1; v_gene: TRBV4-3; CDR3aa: CASSQAQVIADDDEQFF; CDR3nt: TGCGCCAGCAGCCAAGCCCAGGTAATAGCGGACGACGATGAGCAGTTCTTC
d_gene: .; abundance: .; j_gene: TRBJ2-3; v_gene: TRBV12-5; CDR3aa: CASGQGEADTQYF; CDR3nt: TGTGCTAGTGGGCAGGGTGAAGCAGATACGCAGTATTTT
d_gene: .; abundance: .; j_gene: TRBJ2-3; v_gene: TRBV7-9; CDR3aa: CASSSSGIDTQYF; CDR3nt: TGTGCCAGCAGCTCCTCGGGTATAGATACGCAGTATTTT
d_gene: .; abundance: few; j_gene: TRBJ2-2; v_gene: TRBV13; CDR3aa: CASSPEPTPNTGELFF; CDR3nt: TGTGCCAGCAGCCCGGAGCCTACACCGAACACCGGGGAGCTGTTTTTT
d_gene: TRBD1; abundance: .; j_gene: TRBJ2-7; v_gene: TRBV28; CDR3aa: CASSSRDRGSYEQYF; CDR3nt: TGTGCCAGCAGCTCAAGGGACAGGGGGTCTTACGAGCAGTACTTC
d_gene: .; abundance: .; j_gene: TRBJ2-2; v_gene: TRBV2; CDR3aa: CASLQIRANTGELFF; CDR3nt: TGTGCCAGCCTCCAAATCAGGGCGAACACCGGGGAGCTGTTTTTT
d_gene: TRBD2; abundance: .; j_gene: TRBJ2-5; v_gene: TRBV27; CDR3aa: CASSFATTSGRAAETQYF; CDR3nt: TGTGCCAGCAGTTTCGCCACGACTAGCGGGAGGGCCGCTGAGACCCAGTACTTC
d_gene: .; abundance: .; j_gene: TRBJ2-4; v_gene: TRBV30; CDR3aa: CAWKRGIQYF; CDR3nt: TGTGCCTGGAAAAGGGGCATTCAGTACTTC
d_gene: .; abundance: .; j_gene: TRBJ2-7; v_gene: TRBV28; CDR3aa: CASSLAVPFPPLNEQYF; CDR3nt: TGTGCCAGCAGTTTGGCGGTACCATTTCCCCCTTTAAACGAGCAGTACTTC
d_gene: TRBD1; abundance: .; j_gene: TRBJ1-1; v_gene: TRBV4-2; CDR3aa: CASSLGQMNTEAFF; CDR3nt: TGTGCCAGCAGCCTGGGACAGATGAACACTGAAGCTTTCTTT
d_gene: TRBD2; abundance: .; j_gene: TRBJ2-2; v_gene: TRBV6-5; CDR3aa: CASSCPTSVCAGELFF; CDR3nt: TGTGCCAGCAGTTGCCCGACTAGCGTGTGCGCCGGGGAGCTGTTTTTT
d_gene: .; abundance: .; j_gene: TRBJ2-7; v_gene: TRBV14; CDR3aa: CASSPRGTYEQYF; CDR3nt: TGTGCCAGCAGCCCCCGAGGCACCTACGAGCAGTACTTC
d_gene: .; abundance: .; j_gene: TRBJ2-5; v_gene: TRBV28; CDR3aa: CASSSGGVKYQETQYF; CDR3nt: TGTGCCAGCAGTTCCGGAGGGGTGAAGTACCAAGAGACCCAGTACTTC
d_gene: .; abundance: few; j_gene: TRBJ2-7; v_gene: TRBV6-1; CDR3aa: CASSEVHRDFQYEQYF; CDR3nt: TGTGCCAGCAGTGAAGTCCACCGAGACTTCCAATACGAGCAGTACTTC
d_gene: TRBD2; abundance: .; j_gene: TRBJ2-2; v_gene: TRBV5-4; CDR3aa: CASSLSVAGIRSGELFF; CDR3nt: TGTGCCAGCAGCTTGTCGGTAGCGGGAATTCGTAGCGGGGAGCTGTTTTTT
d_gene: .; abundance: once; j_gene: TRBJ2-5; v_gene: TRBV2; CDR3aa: CASSSGGPGETQYF; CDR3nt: TGTGCCAGCAGCTCCGGAGGGCCCGGAGAGACCCAGTACTTC
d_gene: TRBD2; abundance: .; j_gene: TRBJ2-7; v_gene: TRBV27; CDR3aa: CASSFTSDSYEQYF; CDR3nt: TGTGCCAGCAGTTTTACTAGCGACTCCTACGAGCAGTACTTC
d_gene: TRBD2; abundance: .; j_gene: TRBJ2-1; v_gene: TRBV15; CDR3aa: CATSRGGGRAWDEQFF; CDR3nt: TGTGCCACCAGCAGAGGGGGCGGGAGGGCCTGGGATGAGCAGTTCTTC
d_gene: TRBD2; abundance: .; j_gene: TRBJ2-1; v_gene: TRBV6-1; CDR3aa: CASSEGSGRGNEQFF; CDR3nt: TGTGCCAGCAGTGAAGGGAGCGGGAGAGGGAATGAGCAGTTCTTC
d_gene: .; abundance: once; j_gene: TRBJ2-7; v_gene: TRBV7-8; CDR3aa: CASSPSGVEQYF; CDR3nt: TGTGCCAGCAGCCCTTCAGGGGTAGAGCAGTACTTC
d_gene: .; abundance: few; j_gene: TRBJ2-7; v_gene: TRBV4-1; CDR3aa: CASSQRRTDSYEQYF; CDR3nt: TGCGCCAGCAGCCAGAGGCGGACAGACTCCTACGAGCAGTACTTC
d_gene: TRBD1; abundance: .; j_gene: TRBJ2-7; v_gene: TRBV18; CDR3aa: CASSRDRPYYEQYF; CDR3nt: TGTGCCAGCTCACGGGACAGGCCCTACTACGAGCAGTACTTC
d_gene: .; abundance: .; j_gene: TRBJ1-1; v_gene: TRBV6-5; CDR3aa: CASSYSRALNTEAFF; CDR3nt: TGTGCCAGCAGTTACTCGAGGGCCCTAAACACTGAAGCTTTCTTT
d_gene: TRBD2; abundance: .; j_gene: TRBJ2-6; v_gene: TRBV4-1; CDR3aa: CASSQPGLAGVTGANVLTF; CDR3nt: TGCGCCAGCAGCCAGCCCGGACTAGCGGGAGTCACTGGGGCCAACGTCCTGACTTTC